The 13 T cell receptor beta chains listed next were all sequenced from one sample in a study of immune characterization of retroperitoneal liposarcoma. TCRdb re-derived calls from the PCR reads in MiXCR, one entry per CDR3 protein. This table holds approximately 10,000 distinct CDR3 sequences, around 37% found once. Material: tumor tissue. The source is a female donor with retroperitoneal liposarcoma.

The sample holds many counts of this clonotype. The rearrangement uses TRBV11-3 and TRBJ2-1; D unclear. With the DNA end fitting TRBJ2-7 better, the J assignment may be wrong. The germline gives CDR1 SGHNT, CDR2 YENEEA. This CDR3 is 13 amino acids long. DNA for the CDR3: TGTGCCAGCAGCCCAACTGTCAGGAATGAGCAGTACTTC. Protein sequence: CASSPTVRNEQYF.

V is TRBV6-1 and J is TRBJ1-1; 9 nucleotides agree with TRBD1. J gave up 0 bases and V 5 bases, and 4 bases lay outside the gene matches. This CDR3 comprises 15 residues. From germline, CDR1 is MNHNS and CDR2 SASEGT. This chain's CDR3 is CASSSTGGMNTEAFF. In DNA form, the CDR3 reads TGTGCCAGCAGTTCGACAGGGGGGATGAACACTGAAGCTTTCTTT.

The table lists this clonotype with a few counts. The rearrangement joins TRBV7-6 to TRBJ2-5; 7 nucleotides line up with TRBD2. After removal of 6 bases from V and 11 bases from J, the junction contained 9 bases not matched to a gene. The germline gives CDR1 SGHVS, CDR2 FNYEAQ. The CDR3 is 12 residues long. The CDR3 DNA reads TGTGCCAGCAGTGGACGGGAGGTTGAGCAGTACTTC. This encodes CASSGREVEQYF.

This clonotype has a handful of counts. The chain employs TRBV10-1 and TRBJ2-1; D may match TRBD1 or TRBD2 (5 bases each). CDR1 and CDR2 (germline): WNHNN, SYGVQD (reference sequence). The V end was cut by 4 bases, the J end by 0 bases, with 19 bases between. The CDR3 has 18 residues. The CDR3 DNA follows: TGCGCCAGCAGTGGGCCGGGACGGAGCGACTCCTCCTACAATGAGCAGTTCTTC. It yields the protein CASSGPGRSDSSYNEQFF.

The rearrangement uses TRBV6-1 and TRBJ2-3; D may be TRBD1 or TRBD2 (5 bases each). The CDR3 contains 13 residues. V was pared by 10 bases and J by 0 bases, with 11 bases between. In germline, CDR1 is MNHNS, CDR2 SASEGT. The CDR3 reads CATGTESTDTQYF. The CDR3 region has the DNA TGTGCCACCGGGACGGAGAGCACAGATACGCAGTATTTT.

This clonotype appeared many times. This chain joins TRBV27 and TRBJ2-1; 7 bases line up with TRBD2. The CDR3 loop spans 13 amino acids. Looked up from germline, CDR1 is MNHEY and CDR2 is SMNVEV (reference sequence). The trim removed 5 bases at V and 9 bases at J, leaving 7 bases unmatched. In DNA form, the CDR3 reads TGTGCCAGCAGTACCGGGGGGTCTGGTGAGCAGTTCTTC. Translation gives CASSTGGSGEQFF.

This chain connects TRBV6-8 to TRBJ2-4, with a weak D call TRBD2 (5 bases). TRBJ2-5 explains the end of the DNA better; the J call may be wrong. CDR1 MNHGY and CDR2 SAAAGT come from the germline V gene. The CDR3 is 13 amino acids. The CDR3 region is CASTGLARETQYF. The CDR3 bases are TGTGCCAGCACTGGCCTAGCTCGGGAGACCCAGTACTTC.

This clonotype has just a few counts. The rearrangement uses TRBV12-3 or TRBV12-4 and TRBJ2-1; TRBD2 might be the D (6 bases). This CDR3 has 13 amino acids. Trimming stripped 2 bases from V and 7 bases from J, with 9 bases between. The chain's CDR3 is CASSLTSMNEQFF. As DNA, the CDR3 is TGTGCCAGCAGTTTAACTAGCATGAATGAGCAGTTCTTC.

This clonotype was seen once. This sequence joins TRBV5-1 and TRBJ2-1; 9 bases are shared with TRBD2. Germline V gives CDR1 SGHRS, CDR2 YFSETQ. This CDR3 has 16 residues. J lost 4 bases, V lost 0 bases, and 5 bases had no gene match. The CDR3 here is CASSLERLAEYNEQFF. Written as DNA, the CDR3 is TGCGCCAGCAGCTTGGAGAGACTAGCGGAGTACAATGAGCAGTTCTTC.

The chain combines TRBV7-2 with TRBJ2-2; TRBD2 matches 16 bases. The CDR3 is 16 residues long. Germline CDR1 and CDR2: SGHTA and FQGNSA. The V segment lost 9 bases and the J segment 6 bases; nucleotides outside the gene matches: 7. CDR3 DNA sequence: TGTGCCAGTTTGGGGACTAGCGGGAGGGCCGCCGGGGAGCTGTTTTTT. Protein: CASLGTSGRAAGELFF.

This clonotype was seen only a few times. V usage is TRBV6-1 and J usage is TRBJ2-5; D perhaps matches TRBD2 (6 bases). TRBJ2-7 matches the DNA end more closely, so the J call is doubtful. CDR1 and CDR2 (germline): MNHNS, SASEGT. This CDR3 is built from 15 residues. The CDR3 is CASSESGGEAYEQYF. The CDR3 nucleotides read TGTGCCAGCAGTGAGTCTGGAGGGGAGGCATACGAGCAGTACTTC.

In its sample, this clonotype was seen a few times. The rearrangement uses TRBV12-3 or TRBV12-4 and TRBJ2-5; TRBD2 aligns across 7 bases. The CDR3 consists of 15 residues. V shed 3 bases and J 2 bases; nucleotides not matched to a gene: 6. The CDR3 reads CASSFALAEQETQYF. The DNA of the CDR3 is TGTGCCAGCAGTTTTGCCCTAGCGGAACAAGAGACCCAGTACTTC.

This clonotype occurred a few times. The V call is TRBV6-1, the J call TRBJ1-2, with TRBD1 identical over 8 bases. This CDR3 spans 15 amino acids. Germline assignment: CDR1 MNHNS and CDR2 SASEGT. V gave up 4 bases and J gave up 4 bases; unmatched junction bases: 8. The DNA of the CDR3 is TGTGCCAGCAGTGTCCAGACAGGGGCCTCCTATGGCTACACCTTC. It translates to CASSVQTGASYGYTF.